The 18 T cell receptor beta chains presented below share a single source sample, sequenced in a study of OX40 agonist ivuxolimab in advanced cancers. Assay used: immunoSEQ multiplex PCR; TCRdb lists only in-frame clones, some missing. The sample includes roughly 53,000 clones, 85% to 95% of them seen just once. Source: CD4+ or CD8+ T cells sorted from blood, taken in a trial of the OX40 agonist ivuxolimab. All receptors derive from an adult with an advanced solid tumor such as melanoma, head and neck, liver or kidney cancer.

This clone was counted once. The chain employs TRBV19 and TRBJ2-2, with D maybe TRBD1 (6 bases). The V gene's germline CDR1 is LNHDA and CDR2 SQIVND (reference sequence). The V end was cut by 1 base, the J end by 3 bases, with 9 bases between. The CDR3 spans 15 residues. CDR3 in DNA: TGTGCCAGTAGTATAGGGCAGGGGTACACCGGGGAGCTGTTTTTT. Amino acids: CASSIGQGYTGELFF.

The chain combines TRBV19 with TRBJ2-7; a possible D gene is TRBD2 (6 bases). The CDR3 consists of 13 residues. The V end was cut by 6 bases, the J end by 2 bases, with 11 bases between. Germline assignment: CDR1 LNHDA and CDR2 SQIVND (reference sequence). CDR3 residues: CASRGTSAYEQYF. DNA of the CDR3: TGTGCCAGTAGGGGGACTTCTGCCTACGAGCAGTACTTC.

The chain combines TRBV7-9 with TRBJ2-1, with a weak D call TRBD1 (6 bases). The CDR3 spans 16 residues. CDR1 SEHNR and CDR2 FQNEAQ come from the germline V gene (reference sequence). The germline V and J ends were trimmed by 4 bases and 0 bases, with 13 bases remaining between them. The DNA of the CDR3 is TGTGCCAGCAGCTCCGACAGGTATAGCTCCTACAATGAGCAGTTCTTC. As protein: CASSSDRYSSYNEQFF. Drawing the rest from reference TRBV7-9 and TRBJ2-1, the complete variable domain is DTGVSQNPRHKITKRGQNVTFRCDPISEHNRLYWYRQTLGQGPEFLTYFQNEAQLEKSRLLSDRFSAERPKGSFSTLEIQRTEQGDSAMYLCASSSDRYSSYNEQFFGPGTRLTVL.

This chain uses TRBV27 with TRBJ2-2; D might be TRBD2 (5 bases). The CDR3 covers 16 residues. V was clipped by 1 base and J by 0 bases, with 9 bases between them. The germline V gene has CDR1 MNHEY and CDR2 SMNVEV (reference sequence). This CDR3 reads CASSLLQRTNTGELFF. In nucleotides, the CDR3 is TGTGCCAGCAGTTTATTACAGCGGACGAACACCGGGGAGCTGTTTTTT.

The sample holds a few counts of this clone. CDR3 bases: TGTGCCAGCATCCAAGGAGTTGAGGGAGTCTATGGCTACACCTTC. The encoded protein is CASIQGVEGVYGYTF. The chain carries TRBV2 and TRBJ1-2, with D unclear. From germline, CDR1 is SNHLY and CDR2 FYNNEI. V dropped 7 bases and J dropped 4 bases, with 19 bases sitting between them. The CDR3 is 15 amino acids. The full variable domain, in which reference TRBV2 and TRBJ1-2 provide the parts outside the CDR3, is EPEVTQTPSHQVTQMGQEVILRCVPISNHLYFYWYRQILGQKVEFLVSFYNNEISEKSEIFDDQFSVERPDGSNFTLKIRSTKLEDSAMYFCASIQGVEGVYGYTFGSGTRLTVV.

V and J are TRBV9 and TRBJ2-2; 10 bases are shared with TRBD2. Germline V gene sequence: CDR1 SGDLS, CDR2 YYNGEE. The CDR3 length is 16 residues. V shed 7 bases, J shed 2 bases, and the junction held 8 bases outside the gene matches. For the CDR3, the DNA is TGTGCCAGCCGCCGGTCTAGCGGGGGAAACACCGGGGAGCTGTTTTTT. It translates to CASRRSSGGNTGELFF.

This chain connects TRBV15 to TRBJ1-4; D remains ambiguous. Germline V gene data show CDR1 as LNHNV and CDR2 as YYDKDF (reference sequence). The CDR3 contains 16 residues. Trimming pared 3 bases from V and 3 bases from J, leaving 14 bases between. CDR3 protein: CATSRTLTASNEKLFF. The DNA for the CDR3 is TGTGCCACCAGCAGGACCCTCACAGCCTCTAATGAAAAACTGTTTTTT.

The chain links TRBV9 to TRBJ2-3; D ambiguous. CDR1 is SGDLS, CDR2 YYNGEE, per germline. V shed 0 bases and J shed 0 bases, with 11 bases lying between them. CDR3 length: 16 residues. This chain's CDR3 is CASSVDPLVSTDTQYF. The CDR3 DNA follows: TGTGCCAGCAGCGTAGACCCCCTAGTTAGCACAGATACGCAGTATTTT.

The gene calls are TRBV7-9 and TRBJ1-1; D is ambiguous. The germline V gene has CDR1 SEHNR and CDR2 FQNEAQ (reference sequence). The ends were cut back, 2 bases at V and 5 bases at J, with 15 bases in the middle. CDR3 length: 15 residues. The CDR3 loop reads CASSLIRGGKTEAFF. The CDR3 region has the DNA TGTGCCAGCAGCTTAATTAGAGGAGGGAAGACTGAAGCTTTCTTT.

The V call is TRBV5-6, the J call TRBJ2-7, with unresolved D. Germline loops: CDR1 SGHDT, CDR2 YYEEEE. V lost 3 bases and J lost 5, with 9 bases in between. This CDR3 comprises 12 residues. This CDR3 reads CASSSDPHEQYF. CDR3 nucleotide sequence: TGTGCCAGCAGCTCGGACCCCCACGAGCAGTACTTC.

The chain carries TRBV27 and TRBJ2-1; D remains ambiguous. Trimming left V 4 bases short and J 10 bases short, with 8 bases between. The CDR3 contains 11 residues. The germline V gene encodes CDR1 MNHEY and CDR2 SMNVEV (reference sequence). The CDR3 region has the DNA TGTGCCAGCAGTTCCCCCGGCGAGCAGTTCTTC. Translation: CASSSPGEQFF.

This clone came up once. The rearrangement links TRBV27 to TRBJ2-1, with TRBD2 identical over 9 bases. The V and J ends lost 1 base and 9 bases, in that order; junction bases with no gene match: 13. CDR3 length: 17 amino acids. Looked up from germline, CDR1 is MNHEY and CDR2 is SMNVEV (reference sequence). CDR3 DNA: TGTGCCAGCAGTTTATGGAGGGGGCGGCGGGAGGGCATTGAGCAGTTCTTC. Its protein is CASSLWRGRREGIEQFF.

This clone appeared once. This chain connects TRBV5-6 to TRBJ1-2, with unresolved D. V lost 6 bases to trimming and J lost 1 base, with 4 bases between them. This CDR3 spans 11 amino acids. Per the germline V gene, CDR1 is SGHDT and CDR2 is YYEEEE. The CDR3 DNA follows: TGTGCCAGCACTGATAACTATGGCTACACCTTC. The encoded protein is CASTDNYGYTF.

The chain uses TRBV29-1 and TRBJ1-4; D is ambiguous. Trimming removed 5 bases from V and 7 bases from J, with 11 bases in between. CDR3 length equals 12 residues. Germline loops: CDR1 SQVTM, CDR2 ANQGSEA. As DNA, the CDR3 is TGCAGCGTTTTGGGAGACCTTGAAAAACTGTTTTTT. It specifies CSVLGDLEKLFF.

The V and J genes are TRBV5-6 and TRBJ1-2; D may be TRBD1 (5 bases). In germline, CDR1 is SGHDT, CDR2 YYEEEE. The V and J ends lost 5 bases and 5 bases respectively, with 13 bases between them. This CDR3 is built from 13 residues. CDR3 nucleotide sequence: TGTGCCAGCAGGCAGGGCCTGGGGTATGGCTACACCTTC. Protein product: CASRQGLGYGYTF.

The chain links TRBV13 to TRBJ2-5; 10 nucleotides line up with TRBD2. V gave up 3 bases and J gave up 5 bases; unmatched junction bases: 6. Germline V gives CDR1 PRHDT, CDR2 FYEKMQ (reference sequence). The CDR3 has 15 amino acids. The CDR3 DNA is TGTGCCAGCAGCTTGGGCCTAGCGGGAGCCGAGACCCAGTACTTC. It codes for CASSLGLAGAETQYF.

J is TRBJ1-1 and V is TRBV5-6, with D possibly matching TRBD1 (5 bases). Deletions cut 3 bases from V and 4 bases from J, with 10 bases between. CDR1 is SGHDT, CDR2 YYEEEE, per germline. The CDR3 is 13 residues long. The DNA of the CDR3 is TGTGCCAGCAGCTGGGGGGAGGGCACTGAAGCTTTCTTT. Its translation is CASSWGEGTEAFF.

The chain has TRBV10-2 and TRBJ2-7, with D perhaps TRBD2 (6 bases). Germline V gene data show CDR1 as WSHSY and CDR2 as SAAADI. V lost 7 bases and J lost 4, with 14 bases in between. The CDR3 length is 13 residues. CDR3 protein: CASISSGMYEQYF. The CDR3 bases are TGCGCCAGCATTAGTAGCGGAATGTACGAGCAGTACTTC.